These T cell receptor beta chains were read from a single sample in a study of PD-L1 blockade in urothelial cancer. TCRdb keeps only in-frame clones here, not all; method: immunoSEQ multiplex PCR. Found here are about 95,000 clones, almost 90% of them singletons; the top ten hold 1.5% to 2%. Source: PBMCs, taken around atezolizumab (anti-PD-L1) treatment. The receptors here all came from a man in his sixties with urothelial cancer. Both conserved end residues are part of each CDR3. The order of the fields is clone size, J gene, D gene, V gene, CDR3 protein, CDR3 DNA. A D gene is named only where the DNA matches it firmly. Size is omitted from some rows. Given values are once, few, many or a class for expanded clones.

- | TRBJ1-2 | - | TRBV7-2 | CASSLVQGLDYGYTF | TGTGCCAGCAGCTTGGTACAGGGTCTCGACTATGGCTACACCTTC
- | TRBJ1-3 | TRBD1 | TRBV7-9 | CASSATGATPGNTIYF | TGTGCCAGCAGCGCAACAGGGGCTACGCCGGGAAACACCATATATTTT
- | TRBJ2-1 | TRBD2 | TRBV5-4 | CASSRGTSGDRSYNEQFF | TGTGCCAGCAGCCGCGGGACTAGCGGGGACCGATCCTACAATGAGCAGTTCTTC
- | TRBJ1-2 | TRBD1 | TRBV28 | CASSLRQGNYGYTF | TGTGCCAGCAGTCTTAGACAGGGGAACTATGGCTACACCTTC
- | TRBJ1-1 | - | TRBV9 | CASSYTMDRNTEAFF | TGTGCCAGCAGCTACACCATGGACAGAAACACTGAAGCTTTCTTT
- | TRBJ2-7 | - | TRBV7-9 | CASSLAFTESEQYF | TGTGCCAGCAGCTTAGCCTTTACAGAGAGCGAGCAGTACTTC
once | TRBJ1-2 | TRBD1 | TRBV6-6 | CASTHRDRGSYGYTF | TGTGCCAGCACTCACCGGGACAGGGGGAGCTATGGCTACACCTTC
- | TRBJ1-2 | TRBD1 | TRBV29-1 | CSVSGQGNYGYTF | TGCAGCGTTAGCGGACAGGGAAACTATGGCTACACCTTC
- | TRBJ2-1 | - | TRBV18 | CASSPPSVGRQFF | TGTGCCAGCTCACCACCGAGCGTCGGCCGGCAGTTCTTC
- | TRBJ1-2 | TRBD1 | TRBV7-2 | CASSAARGRGLGYTF | TGTGCCAGCAGCGCGGCTCGTGGCAGGGGGCTTGGCTACACCTTC
few | TRBJ1-2 | - | TRBV14 | CASSQGRTANYGYTF | TGTGCCAGCAGCCAAGGTCGGACAGCTAACTATGGCTACACCTTC
- | TRBJ1-2 | TRBD1 | TRBV27 | CASSLAIGTVNYGYTF | TGTGCCAGCAGTTTAGCCATAGGGACAGTTAACTATGGCTACACCTTC
- | TRBJ2-7 | - | TRBV5-6 | CASSFSGLRSEQYF | TGTGCCAGCAGCTTCAGCGGGCTAAGATCCGAGCAGTACTTC
- | TRBJ2-6 | - | TRBV7-2 | CASSQQAGGRSGANVLTF | TGTGCCAGCAGCCAACAAGCAGGAGGGAGGTCTGGGGCCAACGTCCTGACTTTC
once | TRBJ2-2 | - | TRBV2 | CASRDYKNTGELFF | TGTGCCAGCAGGGACTACAAGAACACCGGGGAGCTGTTTTTT
- | TRBJ2-1 | TRBD2 | TRBV5-4 | CASSLPSGGSSSYNEQFF | TGTGCCAGCAGCTTGCCTAGCGGGGGGTCGAGCTCCTACAATGAGCAGTTCTTC
- | TRBJ2-7 | TRBD2 | TRBV5-1 | CASSFGTSGTYEQYF | TGCGCCAGCAGCTTCGGGACTAGCGGGACCTACGAGCAGTACTTC
- | TRBJ2-7 | TRBD1 | TRBV6-6 | CASSSGQTYEQYF | TGTGCCAGCAGTTCGGGACAGACCTACGAGCAGTACTTC
once | TRBJ2-6 | - | TRBV7-8 | CASSLVAPGPDNVLTF | TGTGCCAGCAGCTTAGTGGCACCAGGGCCGGACAACGTCCTGACTTTC
once | TRBJ1-1 | - | TRBV7-2 | CASSPRTAFVAFF | TGTGCCAGCAGCCCTCGGACAGCCTTCGTTGCTTTCTTT
once | TRBJ2-7 | TRBD1 | TRBV11-2 | CASSSRQGGYEQYF | TGTGCCAGCAGCTCGCGACAGGGCGGCTACGAGCAGTACTTC
once | TRBJ1-1 | - | TRBV29-1 | CSVDYYTEAFF | TGCAGCGTTGATTACTACACTGAAGCTTTCTTT
- | TRBJ2-5 | - | TRBV9 | CASSVAPRGQETQYF | TGTGCCAGCAGCGTAGCTCCCCGGGGGCAAGAGACCCAGTACTTC
- | TRBJ2-7 | - | TRBV29-1 | CSVAVTYEQYF | TGCAGCGTTGCAGTTACCTACGAGCAGTACTTC
- | TRBJ1-3 | - | TRBV13 | CASSQTHRAGNTIYF | TGTGCCAGCAGCCAGACCCACAGGGCTGGAAACACCATATATTTT
once | TRBJ2-6 | - | TRBV7-2 | CASSPLRSSGDISNVLTF | TGTGCCAGCAGCCCCCTGAGATCTTCGGGGGATATTTCCAACGTCCTGACTTTC
- | TRBJ1-1 | TRBD1 | TRBV6-1 | CASSEASNRGRTEAFF | TGTGCCAGCAGTGAAGCGTCGAACAGGGGGAGGACTGAAGCTTTCTTT
many | TRBJ2-2 | - | TRBV9 | CASSVETGGTGELFF | TGTGCCAGCAGCGTTGAGACAGGAGGCACCGGGGAGCTGTTTTTT
- | TRBJ1-5 | - | TRBV19 | CASEQGMSLQPQHF | TGTGCCAGTGAACAGGGTATGTCTCTTCAGCCCCAGCATTTT
- | TRBJ2-5 | TRBD1 | TRBV5-1 | CASSSGQGRQTQYF | TGCGCCAGCAGCTCGGGACAGGGAAGACAGACCCAGTACTTC
- | TRBJ2-3 | - | TRBV9 | CASSVSSSADTQYF | TGTGCCAGCAGCGTTAGTAGTTCTGCAGATACGCAGTATTTT
- | TRBJ1-1 | - | TRBV19 | CASSTLGAHPLNTEAFF | TGTGCCAGTAGTACCCTAGGGGCCCACCCATTGAACACTGAAGCTTTCTTT
few | TRBJ2-1 | - | TRBV10-3 | CAISDRVREQFF | TGTGCCATCAGTGACAGGGTCCGTGAGCAGTTCTTC
- | TRBJ1-2 | TRBD1 | TRBV11-2 | CASTSPGTALASYGYTF | TGTGCCAGCACCTCCCCCGGGACAGCTCTAGCCTCATATGGCTACACCTTC
- | TRBJ1-6 | - | TRBV6-5 | CASSYSGGSSPLHF | TGTGCCAGCAGTTACTCGGGCGGGAGTTCACCCCTCCACTTT
- | TRBJ1-3 | - | TRBV15 | CATSGTSGNTIYF | TGTGCCACTAGCGGGACTTCTGGAAACACCATATATTTT
- | TRBJ2-3 | TRBD2 | TRBV9 | CASSVGLAGEWNTQYF | TGTGCCAGCAGCGTAGGACTAGCGGGGGAGTGGAATACGCAGTATTTT
- | TRBJ1-1 | - | TRBV9 | CASSVEGVTASIVFF | TGTGCCAGCAGCGTAGAAGGGGTGACGGCGTCGATAGTTTTCTTT
- | TRBJ2-7 | - | TRBV10-3 | CAISAQGGTYEQYF | TGTGCCATCAGTGCACAGGGGGGGACCTACGAGCAGTACTTC
- | TRBJ2-4 | TRBD2 | TRBV11-2 | CASSANSGGVTENIQYF | TGTGCCAGCAGCGCAAATAGCGGGGGCGTTACCGAAAACATTCAGTACTTC
- | TRBJ2-3 | - | TRBV11-3 | CASSLVTRGQRSADTQYF | TGTGCCAGCAGCTTAGTCACCCGCGGACAACGGAGCGCAGATACGCAGTATTTT